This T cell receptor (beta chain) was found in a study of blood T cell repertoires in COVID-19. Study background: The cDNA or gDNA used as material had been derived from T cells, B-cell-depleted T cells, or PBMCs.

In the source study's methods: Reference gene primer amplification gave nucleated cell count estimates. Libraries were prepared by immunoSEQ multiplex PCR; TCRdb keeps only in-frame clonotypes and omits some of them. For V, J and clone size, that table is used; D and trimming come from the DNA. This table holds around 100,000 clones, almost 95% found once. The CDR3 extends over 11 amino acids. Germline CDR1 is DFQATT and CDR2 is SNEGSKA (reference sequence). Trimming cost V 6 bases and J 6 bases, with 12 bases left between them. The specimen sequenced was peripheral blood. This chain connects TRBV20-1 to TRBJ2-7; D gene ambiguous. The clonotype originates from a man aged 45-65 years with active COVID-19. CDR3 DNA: TGCAGTGCAGAGGAGACGGTCGAGCAGTACTTC. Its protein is CSAEETVEQYF.